This record looks at one T cell receptor (beta chain) sequence and its context. Its antigen target is currently unknown. Base quality data are lacking; no much larger clone is found one base away. TCRbeta CDR3 regions were amplified from genomic DNA by means of the immunoSEQ Assay, a bias-controlled multiplex PCR. The original methods were these. Nucleated cell counts per sample were estimated from amplification of reference gene primers within the assay. Sequence reads were collapsed and filtered to measure the absolute abundance of every unique TCRbeta CDR3 rearrangement. For each sample, productive Simpson clonality was calculated as the square root of Simpson's diversity index over productive rearrangements. As stored in TCRdb, this immuneACCESS dataset retains in-frame rearrangements with V and J assigned. A fraction of the clones does not appear; measured against another copy, unresolved V genes explain less than half of the discrepancy, and the remainder lacks a known reason. Clonal size and the V and J genes are those of that table, whereas D and trimming came from the DNA. Counted in this sample were approximately 360,000 clones; around 89% of them appeared once. The top ten clonotypes cover 0.95% to 1.5% of the sample.

The sample is drawn from a study of blood T cell repertoires in COVID-19 (TCRdb year 2020). Looking at the study overall: The collaborator samples originated in the United States, Italy and Spain and spanned the acute and convalescent phases of COVID-19. The prospective study material was composed of cDNA or gDNA derived from T cells, B-cell-depleted T cells, or PBMCs. The dataset comprised deeply sampled blood TCRbeta repertoires from subjects exposed to, actively infected with, or recovered from COVID-19. The repertoires were released in a freely available public database meant as a resource for research on the immune response to SARS-CoV-2. The samples were drawn from two sources: the first 160 participants of the ongoing ImmuneRACE study, and 1,200 or so subjects contributed by 6 global collaborators. Nearly every sample came with metadata listing a de-identified subject ID, COVID-19 status, age in years and sex. Where available, HLA class I and class II types were taken from metadata supplied by the sample provider and were not determined by assay-based typing.

V loses 5 bases of germline sequence and J loses 1 base, and the interval between the two ends is 12 bases. For CDR1 and CDR2, the germline V gene (reference sequence) lists MNHEY and SMNVEV. There are 14 amino acids in the CDR3, from cysteine to phenylalanine inclusive. Here the CDR3 DNA is all that survives: 42 bases in frame from base 1. Study-level results and caveats: Clinical and demographic metadata were provided uncurated, with the amount varying by source and participant.

Each collaborating institution followed its own protocols to collect whole blood in K2EDTA tubes. For TCRbeta analysis, collaborators shipped samples in one of three forms: frozen whole blood, isolated PBMCs, or DNA extracted from either of those sample types. The rearrangement joined TRBV27 to TRBJ2-7, with the D gene not clear enough to name. Sequenced material: peripheral blood. The clonotype comes from a man aged 40-50 years with acute or convalescent COVID-19. The base sequence is TGTGCCAGCAGTCAAACCCGCAGTTCCTACGAGCAGTACTTC. Its protein reads: CASSQTRSSYEQYF.